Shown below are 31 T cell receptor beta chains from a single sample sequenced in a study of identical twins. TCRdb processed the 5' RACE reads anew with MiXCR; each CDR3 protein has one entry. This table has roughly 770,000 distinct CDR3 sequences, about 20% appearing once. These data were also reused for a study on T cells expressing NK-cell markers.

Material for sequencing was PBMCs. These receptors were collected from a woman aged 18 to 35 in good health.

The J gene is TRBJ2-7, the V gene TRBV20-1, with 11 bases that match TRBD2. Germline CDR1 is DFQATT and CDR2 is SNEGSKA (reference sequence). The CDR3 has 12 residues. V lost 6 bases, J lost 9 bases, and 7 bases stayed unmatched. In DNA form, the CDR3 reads TGCAGTGCCCATACTAGCGGGAGCGGGCAGTACTTC. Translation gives CSAHTSGSGQYF.

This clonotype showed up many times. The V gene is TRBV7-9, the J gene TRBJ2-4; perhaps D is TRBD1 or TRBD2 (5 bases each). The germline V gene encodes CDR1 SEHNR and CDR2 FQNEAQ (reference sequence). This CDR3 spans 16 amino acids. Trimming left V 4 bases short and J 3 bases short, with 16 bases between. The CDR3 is CASSSGTSGGKNIQYF. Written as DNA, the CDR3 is TGTGCCAGCAGCTCAGGGACCAGCGGCGGCAAAAACATTCAGTACTTC. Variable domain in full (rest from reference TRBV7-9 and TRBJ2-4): DTGVSQNPRHKITKRGQNVTFRCDPISEHNRLYWYRQTLGQGPEFLTYFQNEAQLEKSRLLSDRFSAERPKGSFSTLEIQRTEQGDSAMYLCASSSGTSGGKNIQYFGAGTRLSVL.

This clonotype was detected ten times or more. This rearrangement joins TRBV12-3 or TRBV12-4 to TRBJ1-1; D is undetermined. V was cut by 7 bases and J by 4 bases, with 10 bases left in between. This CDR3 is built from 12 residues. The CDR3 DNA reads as TGTGCCAGCATGCGTGACGGCACTGAAGCTTTCTTT. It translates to CASMRDGTEAFF.

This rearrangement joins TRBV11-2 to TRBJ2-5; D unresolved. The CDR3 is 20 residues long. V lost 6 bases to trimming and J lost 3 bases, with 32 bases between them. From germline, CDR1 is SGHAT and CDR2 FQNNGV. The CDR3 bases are TGTGCCAGCAGACTGGCCTGTCCGACCAACTGTCTTAGTGGCGAAGAGACCCAGTACTTC. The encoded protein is CASRLACPTNCLSGEETQYF.

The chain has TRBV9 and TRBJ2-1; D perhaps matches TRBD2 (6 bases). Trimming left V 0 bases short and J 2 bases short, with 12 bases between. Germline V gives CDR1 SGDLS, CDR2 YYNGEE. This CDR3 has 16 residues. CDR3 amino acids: CASSVVQEGPYNEQFF. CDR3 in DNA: TGTGCCAGCAGCGTAGTTCAGGAGGGACCCTACAATGAGCAGTTCTTC.

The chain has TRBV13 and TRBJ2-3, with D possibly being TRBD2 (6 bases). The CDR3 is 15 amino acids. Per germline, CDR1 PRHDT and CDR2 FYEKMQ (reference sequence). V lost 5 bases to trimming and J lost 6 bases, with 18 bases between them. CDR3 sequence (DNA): TGTGCCAGCAGCCCCCACTGGCGGGGCTCGGATACGCAGTATTTT. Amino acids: CASSPHWRGSDTQYF.

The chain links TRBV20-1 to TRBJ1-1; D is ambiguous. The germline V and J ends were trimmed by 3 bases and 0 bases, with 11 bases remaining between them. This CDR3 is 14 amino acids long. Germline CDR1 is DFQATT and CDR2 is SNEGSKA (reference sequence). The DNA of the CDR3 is TGCAGTGCTAGCCACGGAGATATGAACACTGAAGCTTTCTTT. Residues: CSASHGDMNTEAFF.

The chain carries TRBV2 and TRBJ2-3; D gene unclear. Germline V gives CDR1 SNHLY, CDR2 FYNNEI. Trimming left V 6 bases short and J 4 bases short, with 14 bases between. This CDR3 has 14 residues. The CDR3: CASSRDWGADTQYF. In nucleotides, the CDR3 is TGTGCCAGCAGCCGAGATTGGGGTGCAGATACGCAGTATTTT.

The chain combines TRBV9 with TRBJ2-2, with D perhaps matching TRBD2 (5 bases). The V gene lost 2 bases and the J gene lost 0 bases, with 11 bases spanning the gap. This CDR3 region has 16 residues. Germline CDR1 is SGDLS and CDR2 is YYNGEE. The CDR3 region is CASSVEGPANTGELFF. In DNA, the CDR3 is TGTGCCAGCAGCGTTGAGGGTCCCGCGAACACCGGGGAGCTGTTTTTT.

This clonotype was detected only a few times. The CDR3: CASSILIRDEQYF. The CDR3 region has the DNA TGTGCCAGTAGTATCCTCATCAGGGACGAGCAGTACTTC. V gene TRBV19 combines with J gene TRBJ2-7; perhaps TRBD1 as D (5 bases). The CDR3 totals 13 residues. V lost 3 bases, J lost 5 bases, and 11 bases lay in between. Germline assignment: CDR1 LNHDA and CDR2 SQIVND (reference sequence).

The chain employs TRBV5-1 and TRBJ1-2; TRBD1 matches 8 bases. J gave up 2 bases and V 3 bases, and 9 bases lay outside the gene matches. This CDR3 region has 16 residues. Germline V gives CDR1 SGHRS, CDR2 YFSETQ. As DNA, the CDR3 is TGCGCCAGCAGCTCGCTGGGGCAGGGGGCGAACTATGGCTACACCTTC. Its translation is CASSSLGQGANYGYTF. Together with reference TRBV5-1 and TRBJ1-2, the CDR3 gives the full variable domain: KAGVTQTPRYLIKTRGQQVTLSCSPISGHRSVSWYQQTPGQGLQFLFEYFSETQRNKGNFPGRFSGRQFSNSRSEMNVSTLELGDSALYLCASSSLGQGANYGYTFGSGTRLTVV.

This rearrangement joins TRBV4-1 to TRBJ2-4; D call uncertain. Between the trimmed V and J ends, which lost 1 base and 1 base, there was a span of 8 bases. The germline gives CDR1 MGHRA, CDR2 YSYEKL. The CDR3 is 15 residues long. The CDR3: CASSQVLGAKNIQYF. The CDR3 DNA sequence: TGCGCCAGCAGCCAAGTCTTGGGGGCCAAAAACATTCAGTACTTC.

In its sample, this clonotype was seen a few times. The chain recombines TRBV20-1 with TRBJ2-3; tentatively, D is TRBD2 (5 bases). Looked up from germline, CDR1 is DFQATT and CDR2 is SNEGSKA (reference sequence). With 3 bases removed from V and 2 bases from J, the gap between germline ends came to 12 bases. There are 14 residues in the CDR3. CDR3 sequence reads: CSASAGTNTDTQYF. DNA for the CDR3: TGCAGTGCTAGCGCGGGCACTAACACAGATACGCAGTATTTT.

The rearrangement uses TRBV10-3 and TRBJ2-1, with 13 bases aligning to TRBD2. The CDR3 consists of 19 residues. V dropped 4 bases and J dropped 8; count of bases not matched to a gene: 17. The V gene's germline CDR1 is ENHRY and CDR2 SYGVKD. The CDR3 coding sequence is TGTGCCATCAGTGGAGAGGGCCCGGGACTAGCGGGAAGCCATCATGAGCAGTTCTTC. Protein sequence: CAISGEGPGLAGSHHEQFF.

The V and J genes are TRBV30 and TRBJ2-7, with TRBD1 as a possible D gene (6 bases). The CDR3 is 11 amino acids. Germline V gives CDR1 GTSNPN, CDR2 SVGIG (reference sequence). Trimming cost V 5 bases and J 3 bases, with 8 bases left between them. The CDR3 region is CAWEGGYEQYF. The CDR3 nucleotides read TGTGCCTGGGAAGGGGGCTACGAGCAGTACTTC.

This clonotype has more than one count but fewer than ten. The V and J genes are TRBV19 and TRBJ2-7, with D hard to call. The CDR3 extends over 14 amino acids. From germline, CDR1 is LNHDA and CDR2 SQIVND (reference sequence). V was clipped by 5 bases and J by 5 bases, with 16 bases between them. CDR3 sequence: CASSPKAGMHEQYF. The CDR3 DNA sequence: TGTGCCAGTAGTCCCAAGGCAGGTATGCACGAGCAGTACTTC. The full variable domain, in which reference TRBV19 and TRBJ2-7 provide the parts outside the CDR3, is DGGITQSPKYLFRKEGQNVTLSCEQNLNHDAMYWYRQDPGQGLRLIYYSQIVNDFQKGDIAEGYSVSREKKESFPLTVTSAQKNPTAFYLCASSPKAGMHEQYFGPGTRLTVT.

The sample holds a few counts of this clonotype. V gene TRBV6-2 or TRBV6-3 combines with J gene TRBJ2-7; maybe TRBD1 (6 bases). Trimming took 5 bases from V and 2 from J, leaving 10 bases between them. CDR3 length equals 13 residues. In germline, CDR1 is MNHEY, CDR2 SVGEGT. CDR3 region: CASSDRTAYEQYF. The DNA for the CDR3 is TGTGCCAGCAGTGACCGGACAGCCTACGAGCAGTACTTC.

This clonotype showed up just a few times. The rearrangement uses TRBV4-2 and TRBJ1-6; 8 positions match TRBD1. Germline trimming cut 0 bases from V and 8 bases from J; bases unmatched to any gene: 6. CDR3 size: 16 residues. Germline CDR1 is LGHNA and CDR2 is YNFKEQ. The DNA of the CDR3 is TGTGCCAGCAGCCAAGAGTACAGGGGGTATGATTCACCCCTCCACTTT. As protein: CASSQEYRGYDSPLHF.

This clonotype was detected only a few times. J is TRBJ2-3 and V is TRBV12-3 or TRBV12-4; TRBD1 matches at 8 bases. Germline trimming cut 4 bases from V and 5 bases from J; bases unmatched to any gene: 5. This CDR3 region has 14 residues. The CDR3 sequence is CASSSRGPRDTQYF. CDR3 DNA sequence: TGTGCCAGCAGTTCCAGGGGGCCTAGAGATACGCAGTATTTT.

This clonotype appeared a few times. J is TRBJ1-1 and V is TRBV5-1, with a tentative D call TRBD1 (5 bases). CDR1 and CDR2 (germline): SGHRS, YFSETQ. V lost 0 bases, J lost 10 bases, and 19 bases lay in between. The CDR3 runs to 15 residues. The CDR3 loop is CASSLAPAQGGAAFF. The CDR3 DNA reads TGCGCCAGCAGCTTGGCTCCGGCTCAGGGCGGTGCAGCTTTCTTT. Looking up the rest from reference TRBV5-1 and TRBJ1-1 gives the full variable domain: KAGVTQTPRYLIKTRGQQVTLSCSPISGHRSVSWYQQTPGQGLQFLFEYFSETQRNKGNFPGRFSGRQFSNSRSEMNVSTLELGDSALYLCASSLAPAQGGAAFFGQGTRLTVV.

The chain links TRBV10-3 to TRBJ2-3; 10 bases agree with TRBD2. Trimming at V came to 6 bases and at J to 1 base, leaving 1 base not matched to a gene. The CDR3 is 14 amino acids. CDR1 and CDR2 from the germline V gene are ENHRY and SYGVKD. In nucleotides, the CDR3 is TGTGCCATCAGGCTAGCGGGGGGCACAGATACGCAGTATTTT. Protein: CAIRLAGGTDTQYF.

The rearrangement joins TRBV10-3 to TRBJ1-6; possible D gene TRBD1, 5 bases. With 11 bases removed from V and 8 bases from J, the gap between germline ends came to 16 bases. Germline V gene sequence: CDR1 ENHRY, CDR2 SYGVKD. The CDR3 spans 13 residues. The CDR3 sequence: CAAGPGPDSPLHF. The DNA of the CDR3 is TGTGCCGCCGGACCGGGACCGGATTCACCCCTCCACTTT.

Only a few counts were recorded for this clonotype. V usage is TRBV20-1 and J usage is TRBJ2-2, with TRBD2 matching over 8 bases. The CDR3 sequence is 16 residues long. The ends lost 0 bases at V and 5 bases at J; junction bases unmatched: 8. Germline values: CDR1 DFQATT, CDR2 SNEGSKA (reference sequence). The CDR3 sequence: CSARDPGGSGTGELFF. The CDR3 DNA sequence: TGCAGTGCTAGAGATCCGGGAGGGAGCGGGACCGGGGAGCTGTTTTTT.

The CDR3 reads CSAPVGRVGGGYGYTF. CDR3 in DNA: TGCAGTGCCCCCGTTGGACGGGTTGGGGGGGGATATGGCTACACCTTC. The rearrangement uses TRBV20-1 and TRBJ1-2, with D perhaps TRBD1 (5 bases). Between the trimmed V and J ends, which lost 6 bases and 5 bases, there was a span of 25 bases. Germline V gene lookup returns CDR1 DFQATT and CDR2 SNEGSKA (reference sequence). There are 16 residues in the CDR3.

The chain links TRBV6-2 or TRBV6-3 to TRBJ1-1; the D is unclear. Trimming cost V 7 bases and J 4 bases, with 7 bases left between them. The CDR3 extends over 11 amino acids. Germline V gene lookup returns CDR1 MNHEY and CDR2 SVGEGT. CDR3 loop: CASTLFTEAFF. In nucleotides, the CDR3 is TGTGCCAGCACCTTGTTCACTGAAGCTTTCTTT.

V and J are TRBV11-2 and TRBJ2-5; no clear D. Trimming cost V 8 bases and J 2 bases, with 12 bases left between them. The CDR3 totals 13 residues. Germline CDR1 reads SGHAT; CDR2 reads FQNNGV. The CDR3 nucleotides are TGTGCCAGCGGTGACAAGTTACAAGAGACCCAGTACTTC. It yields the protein CASGDKLQETQYF.

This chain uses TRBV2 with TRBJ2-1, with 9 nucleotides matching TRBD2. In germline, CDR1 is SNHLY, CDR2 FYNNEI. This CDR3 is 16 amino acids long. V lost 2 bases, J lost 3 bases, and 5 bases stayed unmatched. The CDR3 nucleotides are TGTGCCAGCAGTGAAATTCTAGCGGGACTCTACAATGAGCAGTTCTTC. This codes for CASSEILAGLYNEQFF.

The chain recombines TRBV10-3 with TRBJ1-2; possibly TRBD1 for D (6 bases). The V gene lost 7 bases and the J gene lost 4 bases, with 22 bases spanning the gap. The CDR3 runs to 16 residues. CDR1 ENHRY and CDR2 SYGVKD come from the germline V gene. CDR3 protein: CAITGRDNFSFYGYTF. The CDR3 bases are TGTGCCATCACCGGCCGGGACAACTTTTCGTTCTATGGCTACACCTTC.

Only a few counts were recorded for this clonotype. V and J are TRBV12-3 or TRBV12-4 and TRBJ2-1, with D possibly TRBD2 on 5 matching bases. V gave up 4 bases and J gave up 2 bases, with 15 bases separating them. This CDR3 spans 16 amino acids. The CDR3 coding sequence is TGTGCCAGCAGTTCGCGGGTTCGGCGAACCTACAATGAGCAGTTCTTC. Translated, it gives CASSSRVRRTYNEQFF.

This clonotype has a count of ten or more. CDR3 bases: TGTGCCATCAGTGGGATAAGGGGCCTCACCTACAATGAGCAGTTCTTC. Protein product: CAISGIRGLTYNEQFF. The rearrangement uses TRBV10-3 and TRBJ2-1, with D possibly matching TRBD1 (5 bases). V dropped 4 bases and J dropped 2 bases, with 15 bases sitting between them. CDR1 ENHRY and CDR2 SYGVKD come from the germline V gene. There are 16 residues in the CDR3.

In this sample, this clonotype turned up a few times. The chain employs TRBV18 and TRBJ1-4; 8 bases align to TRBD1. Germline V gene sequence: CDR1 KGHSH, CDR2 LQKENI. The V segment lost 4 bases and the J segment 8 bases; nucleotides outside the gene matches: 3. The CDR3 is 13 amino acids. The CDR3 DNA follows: TGTGCCAGCTCACTACAGGGGGGAGAAAAACTGTTTTTT. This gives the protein CASSLQGGEKLFF.